This T cell receptor beta chain was sequenced during a study of blood T cell repertoires in COVID-19. Study background: Both acute and convalescent COVID-19 samples were obtained from the United States, Italy and Spain. Sources were T cells, B-cell-depleted T cells, or PBMCs; the material itself was cDNA or gDNA.

Per the germline V gene, CDR1 is MNHEY and CDR2 is SVGAGI. The CDR3 totals 16 residues. Germline trimming cut 0 bases from V and 4 bases from J; bases unmatched to any gene: 8. Study processing details: Researchers report that nucleated cell counts were estimated from reference gene primer amplification. The table came from immunoSEQ multiplex PCR; TCRdb's copy has only in-frame clones and leaves some out. The V and J calls and the clone size are those of that table, but D and trimming were determined from the DNA. The sample includes 35,000 to 50,000 clones, about four fifths of them seen just once.

Sequencing used peripheral blood. The gene calls are TRBV6-5 and TRBJ2-5; 7 nucleotides match TRBD2. The receptor was derived from a human donor with acute or convalescent COVID-19. The donor label of this sample is uncertain. Here the CDR3 reads CASSYSTRGSAETQYF. In DNA form, the CDR3 reads TGTGCCAGCAGTTACTCGACCCGCGGGAGTGCAGAGACCCAGTACTTC.